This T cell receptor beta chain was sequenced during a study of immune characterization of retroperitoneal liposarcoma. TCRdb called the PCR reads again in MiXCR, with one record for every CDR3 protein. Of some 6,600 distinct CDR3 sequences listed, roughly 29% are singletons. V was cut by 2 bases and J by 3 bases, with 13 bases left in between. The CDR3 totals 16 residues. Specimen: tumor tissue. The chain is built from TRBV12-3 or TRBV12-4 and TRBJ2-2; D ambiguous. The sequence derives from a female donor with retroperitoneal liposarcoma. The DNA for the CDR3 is TGTGCCAGCAGTTTAAGAGGCCCCCCCCACACCGGGGAGCTGTTTTTT. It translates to CASSLRGPPHTGELFF.